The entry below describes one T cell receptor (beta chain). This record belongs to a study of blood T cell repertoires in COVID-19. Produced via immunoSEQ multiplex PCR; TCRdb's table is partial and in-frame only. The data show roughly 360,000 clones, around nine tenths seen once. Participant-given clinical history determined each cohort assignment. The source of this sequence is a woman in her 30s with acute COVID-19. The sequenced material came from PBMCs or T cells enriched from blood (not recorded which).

The CDR3 is CASSDSRGPQHF. CDR3 sequence (DNA): TGTGCCAGCAGCGACTCCAGGGGGCCCCAGCATTTT. V gene TRBV9 combines with J gene TRBJ1-5; the D gene is possibly TRBD1 (6 bases). CDR3 size: 12 residues. The germline V gene encodes CDR1 SGDLS and CDR2 YYNGEE. The germline V and J ends were trimmed by 3 bases and 9 bases, with 10 bases remaining between them.